This T cell receptor (beta chain) was recorded in a study of blood T cell repertoires in COVID-19 (dated by TCRdb to about 2020). Background for the entire study: Samples from collaborators originated in the United States, Italy and Spain and spanned both the acute and convalescent phases of COVID-19. The samples were drawn from the first 160 participants of the ongoing ImmuneRACE study and from 1,254 subjects provided by 6 global collaborators. The prospective study material was composed of cDNA or gDNA derived from T cells, B-cell-depleted T cells, or PBMCs. Where available, HLA class I and class II types were obtained from metadata supplied by the sample provider rather than from assay-based typing. The repertoires were released in a freely available public database meant as a resource for research on the immune response to SARS-CoV-2. Sample metadata almost always included a de-identified subject ID, COVID-19 status, age in years and sex. Deeply sampled blood TCRbeta repertoires from subjects exposed to, actively infected with, or recovered from COVID-19 were included in the dataset.

CDR1 and CDR2 are drawn from the germline V gene (reference sequence): WNHNN, SYGVQD. The CDR3 runs 14 amino acids, cysteine and phenylalanine included. Only the CDR3 portion is preserved as DNA: 42 bases, with reading frame beginning at the first base. Trimming accounts for 10 bases at V and 0 bases at J, while the number of junction bases matched to no gene is 9. Whole blood was collected in K2EDTA tubes by collaborating institutions according to the institutions' own protocols. For TCRbeta analysis, collaborators shipped samples in one of three forms: frozen whole blood, isolated PBMCs, or DNA extracted from either of those sample types. Broader findings and caveats from the paper: How much clinical and demographic metadata was included differed by source and by participant, and the metadata was provided uncurated.

The immunoSEQ Assay, a bias-controlled multiplex PCR, was used to amplify TCRbeta CDR3 regions from genomic DNA. The paper's processing steps were these. Within the assay, amplification of reference gene primers was used to estimate how many nucleated cells each sample contained. Sequence reads were collapsed and filtered to measure the absolute abundance of every unique TCRbeta CDR3 rearrangement. For each sample, productive Simpson clonality was calculated by taking the square root of Simpson's diversity index across productive rearrangements. TCRdb took over this immuneACCESS table, retaining in-frame rearrangements with V and J assigned. Such tables are incomplete; in checked studies, under half of the missing clones stem from an unresolved V gene, and the remainder is unexplained. From that table come the V and J calls and clone size; the DNA was used to work out D and trimming. Counted in this sample were over 50,000 clones; around 87% of them appeared once. Clones ranked in the top ten supply over 6.5% of the sample.

As regards this clone: The antigen this receptor binds is unknown. The sample holds no much larger clone one base away, and base qualities are not on file.

The rearranged chain carries TRBV10-1 and TRBJ2-7, with 7 central nucleotides matching TRBD1. The receptor was derived from a man in his fifties or sixties with acute or convalescent COVID-19. The sample consisted of peripheral blood. The sequenced DNA: TGCGCCACCCAACCGAACAGGGGCTCCTACGAGCAGTACTTC. It specifies CATQPNRGSYEQYF.